Sequencing of this TCR beta chain was carried out in a study of T cell responses to AZD1222 COVID-19 vaccine. Assay used: immunoSEQ multiplex PCR; TCRdb lists only in-frame clones, some missing. The sample contains around 100,000 clones, just under 90% of which appear only once. Trimming stripped 4 bases from V and 0 bases from J, with 16 bases between. CDR3 length: 16 amino acids. In germline, CDR1 is SGHRS, CDR2 YFSETQ. The V call is TRBV5-1, the J call TRBJ1-1; TRBD1 is a possible D gene (6 bases). This TCR was recovered from an adult in good health. The material sequenced was peripheral blood, taken on day 0 of AZD1222 vaccination. CDR3 sequence (DNA): TGCGCCAGCAGCGAACTAACCGGGACAATGAACACTGAAGCTTTCTTT. Amino acids: CASSELTGTMNTEAFF.